The 8 T cell receptor beta chains reported below all come from one sample, sequenced in a study of regulatory T cells in long-lasting Graves disease. As for time point: newly diagnosed GD, antithyroid drugs for less than 3 months. The TCR library was made from RNA that had been extracted from PBMCs in TRIzol. CDR3 regions were amplified by Arm-PCR using iRepertoire HTBI primers to build TCR beta libraries. TCRdb re-called the multiplex PCR reads through MiXCR, storing one row per CDR3 protein. The sample contains 600,000 to 650,000 distinct CDR3 sequences, around 17% of which appear only once. These same records also appear under a second study, on T cells in Graves' hyperthyroidism and ophthalmopathy.

Sequencing was performed on peripheral blood mononuclear cells (PBMCs), taken at new diagnosis, from a patient treated with antithyroid drugs. These receptors originate from a woman aged 30 to 39 with Graves disease.

This clonotype is a singleton in its sample. The chain carries TRBV18 and TRBJ1-2, with a possible D match to TRBD1 (5 bases). The germline V and J ends were trimmed by 2 bases and 6 bases, with 19 bases remaining between them. Germline V gives CDR1 KGHSH, CDR2 LQKENI. The CDR3 has 16 residues. The CDR3 spells CASSPFRTSDSHGYTF. The CDR3 DNA reads as TGTGCCAGCTCACCATTCCGTACATCCGACAGCCATGGCTACACCTTC.

This clonotype was counted at least ten times. The CDR3 region is CATSRDKSPTDTQYF. The CDR3 nucleotides are TGTGCCACCAGCAGAGATAAGAGTCCCACAGATACGCAGTATTTT. The V call is TRBV15, the J call TRBJ2-3; D gene unclear. Germline assignment: CDR1 LNHNV and CDR2 YYDKDF (reference sequence). The CDR3 has 15 amino acids. V was shortened by 0 bases and J by 2 bases, with 9 bases between the two germline ends.

The chain joins TRBV4-1 to TRBJ2-1; TRBD2 matches at 8 bases. The CDR3 loop spans 15 amino acids. From germline, CDR1 is MGHRA and CDR2 YSYEKL. J was trimmed by 3 bases and V by 1 base; bases with no gene match: 2. The DNA for the CDR3 is TGCGCCAGCAGCCAAGCGACTAGCGTCTACAATGAGCAGTTCTTC. Residues: CASSQATSVYNEQFF.

Here the CDR3 DNA reads TGTGCCAGCAGTCGGACAGGGGCTACCTACGAGCAGTACTTC. Its translation is CASSRTGATYEQYF. The gene calls are TRBV6-1 and TRBJ2-7; 9 bases align to TRBD1. J was trimmed by 2 bases and V by 5 bases; bases with no gene match: 4. The CDR3 sequence is 14 residues long. Germline loops: CDR1 MNHNS, CDR2 SASEGT.

This clonotype has just a few counts. This chain connects TRBV19 to TRBJ2-4; D gene uncertain. CDR1 LNHDA and CDR2 SQIVND come from the germline V gene (reference sequence). This CDR3 comprises 14 residues. V was pared by 5 bases and J by 1 base, with 9 bases between. CDR3 protein: CASSVWQAKNIQYF. The CDR3 bases are TGTGCCAGTAGTGTATGGCAGGCCAAAAACATTCAGTACTTC.

This clonotype has only a few counts. V usage is TRBV6-5 and J usage is TRBJ2-7; D possibly matches TRBD1 or TRBD2 (5 bases each). Trimming pared 4 bases from V and 2 bases from J, leaving 15 bases between. CDR1 is MNHEY and CDR2 is SVGAGI in the germline V gene. This CDR3 has 15 amino acids. CDR3 sequence: CASSSGTRSTYEQYF. The CDR3 DNA follows: TGTGCCAGCAGTTCCGGGACGCGGAGTACCTACGAGCAGTACTTC.

This clonotype was observed a handful of times. The J gene is TRBJ1-5, the V gene TRBV5-6, with D unclear. Trimming took 3 bases from V and 11 from J, leaving 12 bases between them. CDR1 and CDR2 from the germline V gene are SGHDT and YYEEEE. The CDR3 has 12 amino acids. The CDR3 spells CASSSRMGSQHF. The CDR3 nucleotides are TGTGCCAGCAGCTCTAGGATGGGGTCCCAGCATTTT.

On this clonotype: A read error may be the cause here, since a much bigger clone is one base away. This chain connects TRBV28 to TRBJ2-7; D is perhaps TRBD1 (6 bases). This CDR3 has 14 residues. V was cut by 8 bases and J by 4 bases, with 18 bases left in between. CDR1 and CDR2 from the germline V gene are MDHEN and SYDVKM. The CDR3 DNA follows: TGTGCCAGCGGTCCACAGGGAGCAAAGTACGAGCAGTACTTC. Translated: CASGPQGAKYEQYF.